These 3 T cell receptor beta chains were all obtained from the same sample, sequenced in a study of CD8 T cells in ankylosing spondylitis. TCRdb itself ran the 5' RACE reads through MiXCR, one entry per CDR3 protein. The table has around 150,000 distinct CDR3 sequences, just under 7.5% seen once. The sequencing sample was made of blood, either unsorted or a sorted T cell fraction (not recorded which). The receptors come from a female donor with ankylosing spondylitis or in good health (not recorded which).

This clonotype was seen at least ten times. This chain uses TRBV9 with TRBJ2-3; D remains unclear. The germline V and J ends were trimmed by 2 bases and 2 bases, with 12 bases remaining between them. CDR1 is SGDLS and CDR2 is YYNGEE in the germline V gene. The CDR3 has 15 residues. CDR3 nucleotide sequence: TGTGCCAGCAGCGTTTCGGAAGGGTCCACAGATACGCAGTATTTT. It encodes CASSVSEGSTDTQYF.

This clonotype occurred many times. The chain is built from TRBV4-1 and TRBJ2-7; D might be TRBD1 (6 bases). Germline V CDR1 and CDR2: MGHRA, YSYEKL. The ends were cut back, 4 bases at V and 2 bases at J, with 12 bases in the middle. CDR3 length: 14 amino acids. As DNA, the CDR3 is TGCGCCAGCAGCCTCCGACAGGACCCCTACGAGCAGTACTTC. This codes for CASSLRQDPYEQYF.

This clonotype was observed many times. Written as DNA, the CDR3 is TGTGCCAGCAGAAAGACAGGGGGCATGGATGGCTACACCTTC. This translates into CASRKTGGMDGYTF. The chain has TRBV6-1 and TRBJ1-2, with 10 positions matching TRBD1. From germline, CDR1 is MNHNS and CDR2 SASEGT. The CDR3 is made up of 14 amino acids. Trimming cost V 6 bases and J 6 bases; bases outside gene matches: 7.